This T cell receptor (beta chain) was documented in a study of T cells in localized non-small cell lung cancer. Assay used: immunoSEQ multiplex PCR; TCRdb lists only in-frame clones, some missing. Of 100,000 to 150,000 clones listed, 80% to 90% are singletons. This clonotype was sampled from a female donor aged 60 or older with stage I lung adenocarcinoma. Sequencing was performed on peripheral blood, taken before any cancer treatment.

Here the CDR3 reads CASSSQAGVADTQYF. The CDR3 DNA reads TGTGCCAGCAGCAGCCAGGCAGGGGTAGCAGATACGCAGTATTTT. The genes are TRBV5-4 and TRBJ2-3; a weak D match, TRBD1 (6 bases). CDR1 SGHNT and CDR2 YYREEE come from the germline V gene (reference sequence). V was trimmed by 4 bases and J by 4 bases, leaving 16 bases between them. The CDR3 is made up of 15 amino acids.